This T cell receptor (beta chain) was sequenced during a study of T cells in Graves' hyperthyroidism and ophthalmopathy. Study-wide results and caveats: Model-based prediction identified ophthalmopathy a median around 6.5 months prior to its onset.

This CDR3 comprises 14 residues. J lost 5 bases, V lost 5 bases, and 6 bases had no gene match. The source material, RNA transcripts, was used to amplify TCR beta CDR3 regions. When the TCR CDR3 underwent first-round RT-PCR, the HTBI primer set was used. TCRdb reanalysed the multiplex PCR reads using MiXCR and keeps one entry per CDR3 protein. The sample consists of hundreds of thousands of distinct CDR3 sequences, more than 15% of them appearing once. Note on this clonotype: The antigen remains undetermined.

Patients showing uncontrolled infection, other autoimmune disease, pregnancy or lactation were ineligible. Clinical symptoms, serum thyroxine, TRAb, thyroid ultrasound and orbital computed tomography established diagnosis. Out of over 7.5 ml of fresh peripheral blood came the PBMCs. The receptor was isolated from a woman aged 35 to 49 with Graves' ophthalmopathy. The chain carries TRBV12-3 or TRBV12-4 and TRBJ2-5; 9 nucleotides align to TRBD1. Sequencing was done on a sample of blood. Here the CDR3 reads CASSRQGGEETQYF. CDR3 DNA sequence: TGTGCCAGCAGTCGACAGGGGGGTGAGGAGACCCAGTACTTC.